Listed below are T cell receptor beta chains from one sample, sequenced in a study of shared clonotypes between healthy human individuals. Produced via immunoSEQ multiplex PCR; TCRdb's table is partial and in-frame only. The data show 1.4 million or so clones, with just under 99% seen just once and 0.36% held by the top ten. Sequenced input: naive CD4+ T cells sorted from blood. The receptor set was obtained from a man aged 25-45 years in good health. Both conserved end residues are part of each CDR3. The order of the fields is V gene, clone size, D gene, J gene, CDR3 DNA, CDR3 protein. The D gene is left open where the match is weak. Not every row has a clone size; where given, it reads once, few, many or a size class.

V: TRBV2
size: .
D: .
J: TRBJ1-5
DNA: TGTGCCAGCAGTGGGGCAGGTTTGGAGCCCCAGCATTTT
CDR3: CASSGAGLEPQHF

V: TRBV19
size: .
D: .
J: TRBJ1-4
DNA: TGTGCCAGTAACCCGCTTGGCGCAACTAATGAAAAACTGTTTTTT
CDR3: CASNPLGATNEKLFF

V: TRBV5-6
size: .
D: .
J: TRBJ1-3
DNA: TGTGCCAGCAGCTTGAACCCAGGCTCTGGAAACACCATATATTTT
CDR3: CASSLNPGSGNTIYF

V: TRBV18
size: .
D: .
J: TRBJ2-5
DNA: TGTGCCAGCTCACCATCGGAGAAAGAGACCCAGTACTTC
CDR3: CASSPSEKETQYF

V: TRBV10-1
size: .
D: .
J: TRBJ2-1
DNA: TGCGCCAGCAGTGAGTCGGTGTTGGGGAATGAGCAGTTCTTC
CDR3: CASSESVLGNEQFF

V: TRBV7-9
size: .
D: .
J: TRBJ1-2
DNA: TGTGCCAGCAGCTCTACGGAGGTCGGCTACACCTTC
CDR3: CASSSTEVGYTF

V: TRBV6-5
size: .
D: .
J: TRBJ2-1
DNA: TGTGCCAGCAGTCCCTTGGGTAGCGCGGTTGAGCAGTTCTTC
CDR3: CASSPLGSAVEQFF

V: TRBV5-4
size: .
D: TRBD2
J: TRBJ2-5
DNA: TGTGCCACTGCAAGGGGAAAGGTAGCGGGAGTCGGGGAGACCCAGTACTTC
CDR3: CATARGKVAGVGETQYF

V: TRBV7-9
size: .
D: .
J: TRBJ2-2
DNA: TGTGCCAGCAGCTCCCATCTACTAAATACGAACACCGGGGAGCTGTTTTTT
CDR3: CASSSHLLNTNTGELFF

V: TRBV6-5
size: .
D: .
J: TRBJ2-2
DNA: TGTGCCACCTGGGCCCTGGCGGGGAACACCGGGGAGCTGTTTTTT
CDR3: CATWALAGNTGELFF

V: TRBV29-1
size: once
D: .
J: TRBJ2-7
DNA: TGCAGCGTTCAGGGTCCCTCCTACGAGCAGTACTTC
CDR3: CSVQGPSYEQYF

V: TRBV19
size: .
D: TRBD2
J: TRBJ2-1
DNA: TGTGCCAGTAAGCTAGCGGAACTCAATGAGCAGTTCTTC
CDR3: CASKLAELNEQFF

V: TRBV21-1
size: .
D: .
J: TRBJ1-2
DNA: TGTGCCAGCAGCAGGGGTTTTGGGCAGGGTGAGGACTATGGCTACACCTTC
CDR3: CASSRGFGQGEDYGYTF

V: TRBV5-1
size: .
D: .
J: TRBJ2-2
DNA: TGCGCCAGCAGCTTCCCGGGCGGGGAGCTGTTTTTT
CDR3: CASSFPGGELFF

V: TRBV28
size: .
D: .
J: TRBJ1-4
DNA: TGTGCCAGCAGTTTAATTCCTCCCGGGGGAACTAATGAAAAACTGTTTTTT
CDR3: CASSLIPPGGTNEKLFF

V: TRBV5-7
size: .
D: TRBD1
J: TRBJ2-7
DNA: TGTGCCAGCATCCCGGCCGGGACAGGGGGTTACGAGCAGTACTTC
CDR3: CASIPAGTGGYEQYF

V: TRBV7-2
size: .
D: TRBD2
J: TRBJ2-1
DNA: TGTGCCAGCAGCTTAGGCGGACTAGCGGGAGTGTTTGAGCAGTTCTTC
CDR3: CASSLGGLAGVFEQFF

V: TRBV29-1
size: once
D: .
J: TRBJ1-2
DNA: TGCAGCGTTGAACCCCCGCCGGTCCTGGATGGCTACACCTTC
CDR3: CSVEPPPVLDGYTF

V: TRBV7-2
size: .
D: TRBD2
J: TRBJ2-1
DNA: TGTGCCAGCAGCCAGCAGGCTAGCGGATACAATGAGCAGTTCTTC
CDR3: CASSQQASGYNEQFF

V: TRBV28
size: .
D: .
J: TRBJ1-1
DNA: TGTGCCAGCAGTCCCCCGGGACCGGGAGCTGAAGCTTTCTTT
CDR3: CASSPPGPGAEAFF

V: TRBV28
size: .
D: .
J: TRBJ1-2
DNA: TGTGCCAGCAGTCCATATAGACAGAAAGTTTATGGCTACACCTTC
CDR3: CASSPYRQKVYGYTF

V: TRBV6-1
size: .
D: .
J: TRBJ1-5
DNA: TGTGCCAGCAGTGAAGCCGGCGGGGGGTTTCAGCCCCAGCATTTT
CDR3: CASSEAGGGFQPQHF

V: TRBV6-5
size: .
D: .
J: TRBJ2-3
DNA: TGTGCCAGCAGTTACTCGAGGGGAGATACGCAGTATTTT
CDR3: CASSYSRGDTQYF

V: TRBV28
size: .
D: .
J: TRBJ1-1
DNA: TGTGCCAGCAGTTTAACGGGTACCCCTGAAGCTTTCTTT
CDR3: CASSLTGTPEAFF

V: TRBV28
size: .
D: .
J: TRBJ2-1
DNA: TGTGCCAGCAGTTTGATACAATCGGGGGAGCAGTTCTTC
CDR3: CASSLIQSGEQFF

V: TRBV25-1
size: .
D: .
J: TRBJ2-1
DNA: TGTGCCAGCAGTCAACCCGGCGGGAATGAGCAGTTCTTC
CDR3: CASSQPGGNEQFF

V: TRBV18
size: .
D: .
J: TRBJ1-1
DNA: TGTGCCAGCTCACCACACAATATGAACACTGAAGCTTTCTTT
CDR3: CASSPHNMNTEAFF

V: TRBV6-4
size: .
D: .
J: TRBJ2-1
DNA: TGTGCCAGCAGTGACACCTCCTACAATGAGCAGTTCTTC
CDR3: CASSDTSYNEQFF